These 27 T cell receptor beta chains came from one sample sequenced in a study of T cells in Graves' hyperthyroidism and ophthalmopathy (dated 2019 in TCRdb). The method behind the library was multiplex PCR. The instrument was an Illumina HiSeq 2000. TCR beta CDR3 regions were amplified from RNA transcripts. The first round of RT-PCR for the TCR CDR3 was performed with the HTBI primer set and the Qiagen OneStep RT-PCR kit. The public reads were run again by TCRdb, first through fastp at Q25 and then through MiXCR, and only productive beta chains were kept. For every CDR3 protein sequence, its rows merge into one entry that carries the most common genes and DNA. Across this sample there are 500,000 or so distinct CDR3 sequences, with more than 15% seen only once. Of the sample, approximately 16% is held by the ten largest clones. Source material: blood. All receptors derive from a woman aged 18 to 35 with Graves' ophthalmopathy.

The genes are TRBV5-6 and TRBJ1-5; no clear D gene. Germline CDR1 reads SGHDT; CDR2 reads YYEEEE. V lost 4 bases and J lost 3, with 14 bases in between. This CDR3 spans 15 amino acids. The CDR3 bases are TGTGCCAGCAGCGCGGAGGATCGGCCCAATCAGCCCCAGCATTTT. This encodes CASSAEDRPNQPQHF.

This clonotype has only a few counts. The V call is TRBV7-2, the J call TRBJ2-7; 14 bases line up with TRBD2. The CDR3 extends over 16 amino acids. V shed 6 bases, J shed 4 bases, and the junction held 8 bases outside the gene matches. Germline V lookup: CDR1 SGHTA, CDR2 FQGNSA. The CDR3 DNA is TGTGCCAGCAGTTTTGGGACTAGCGGGAGCATTTACGAGCAGTACTTC. Translation: CASSFGTSGSIYEQYF.

This clonotype was found many times. This chain links TRBV28 with TRBJ2-1, with 9 bases lining up with TRBD2. Per the germline V gene, CDR1 is MDHEN and CDR2 is SYDVKM. This CDR3 is 14 amino acids long. V was pared by 3 bases and J by 8 bases, with 5 bases of the junction left unmatched. CDR3 region: CASSLREGPDEQFF. The CDR3 nucleotides are TGTGCCAGCAGTTTGCGGGAGGGCCCCGATGAGCAGTTCTTC.

This clonotype was detected only once. The gene calls are TRBV15 and TRBJ1-1; TRBD1 might be the D (5 bases). In germline, CDR1 is LNHNV, CDR2 YYDKDF (reference sequence). V was pared by 5 bases and J by 2 bases, with 12 bases between. The CDR3 has 14 amino acids. The DNA for the CDR3 is TGTGCCACCAGCCAGAGGGGCCCTAACACTGAAGCTTTCTTT. This sequence encodes CATSQRGPNTEAFF.

This clonotype was counted only a few times. At one end, the junction sequence differs from germline, possibly due to a read error. The V and J genes are TRBV20-1 and TRBJ2-3; D may be TRBD1 (6 bases). The CDR3 is 14 residues long. Germline V CDR1 and CDR2: DFQATT, SNEGSKA (reference sequence). CDR3 in amino acids: CSTREGGNTDTQYF. The CDR3 nucleotides read TGCAGTACTAGAGAAGGGGGAAACACAGATACGCAGTATTTT.

The genes are TRBV28 and TRBJ2-7, with 7 nucleotides matching TRBD1. The CDR3 has 14 residues. CDR1 MDHEN and CDR2 SYDVKM come from the germline V gene. V was pared by 7 bases and J by 0 bases, with 6 bases of the junction left unmatched. The CDR3 region is CASITRQGSYEQYF. CDR3 DNA: TGTGCCAGCATTACCCGACAGGGCTCCTACGAGCAGTACTTC.

This clonotype has a handful of counts. The V and J genes are TRBV14 and TRBJ2-7, with D possibly TRBD2 on 6 matching bases. The germline CDR1 and CDR2 sequences are SGHDN and FVKESK. V lost 4 bases and J 3 bases, leaving 10 bases between the germline ends. The CDR3 contains 13 residues. Here the CDR3 reads CASSPYGGYEQYF. CDR3 nucleotide sequence: TGTGCCAGCAGCCCTTACGGGGGCTACGAGCAGTACTTC. The whole variable domain, remainder taken from reference TRBV14 and TRBJ2-7, is EAGVTQFPSHSVIEKGQTVTLRCDPISGHDNLYWYRRVMGKEIKFLLHFVKESKQDESGMPNNRFLAERTGGTYSTLKVQPAELEDSGVYFCASSPYGGYEQYFGPGTRLTVT.

This chain joins TRBV7-9 and TRBJ2-3; D possibly corresponds to TRBD2 (6 bases). Looked up from germline, CDR1 is SEHNR and CDR2 is FQNEAQ (reference sequence). V was pared by 3 bases and J by 0 bases, with 10 bases between. CDR3 length: 15 residues. CDR3: CASSFRDLSTDTQYF. The CDR3 DNA sequence: TGTGCCAGCAGCTTCCGGGACTTAAGCACAGATACGCAGTATTTT.

This clonotype was observed many times. The chain recombines TRBV18 with TRBJ2-2; D gene ambiguous. V was cut by 0 bases and J by 0 bases, with 8 bases left in between. The germline V gene has CDR1 KGHSH and CDR2 LQKENI. The CDR3 is made up of 16 amino acids. The CDR3 DNA sequence: TGTGCCAGCTCACCACCGGAATTCGCGAACACCGGGGAGCTGTTTTTT. Its translation is CASSPPEFANTGELFF.

The chain employs TRBV7-9 and TRBJ1-5, with D tentatively TRBD1 (5 bases). Trimming pared 5 bases from V and 9 bases from J, leaving 17 bases between. The CDR3 runs to 14 residues. The germline gives CDR1 SEHNR, CDR2 FQNEAQ (reference sequence). The CDR3 is CASSNSGGLGPQHF. The CDR3 DNA reads as TGTGCCAGCAGCAACTCCGGGGGGTTGGGGCCCCAGCATTTT.

This clonotype was recorded many times. The chain recombines TRBV7-6 with TRBJ2-7; 8 bases line up with TRBD2. The V segment lost 4 bases and the J segment 2 bases; nucleotides outside the gene matches: 7. The CDR3 runs 15 residues. Germline loops: CDR1 SGHVS, CDR2 FNYEAQ. The CDR3 loop reads CASSSLSGETYEQYF. CDR3 coding DNA: TGTGCCAGCAGCTCGCTTAGCGGGGAAACCTACGAGCAGTACTTC.

A note on this clonotype: Since a much larger clone is just one base distant, this may be a read error. J is TRBJ2-5 and V is TRBV11-2; D is ambiguous. Germline lookup yields CDR1 SGHAT and CDR2 FQNNGV. The CDR3 length is 14 residues. V was pared by 0 bases and J by 8 bases, with 13 bases between. Here the CDR3 DNA reads TGTGCCAGCAGCTTAGACCTCGTTCTTTACACCCAGTACTTC. Translating gives CASSLDLVLYTQYF.

This clonotype was observed many times. V and J are TRBV12-3 or TRBV12-4 and TRBJ2-1, with D perhaps matching TRBD2 (5 bases). The CDR3 has 13 residues. The V and J ends lost 8 bases and 7 bases respectively, with 15 bases between them. As DNA, the CDR3 is TGTGCCAGCTGGGAGACTACCCGAAATGAGCAGTTCTTC. It is translated as CASWETTRNEQFF.

The chain links TRBV15 to TRBJ1-4, with TRBD1 matching over 7 bases. Germline CDR1 and CDR2: LNHNV and YYDKDF (reference sequence). J was trimmed by 2 bases and V by 5 bases; bases with no gene match: 5. The CDR3 is 15 amino acids. CDR3 protein: CATSGGTATNEKLFF. CDR3 in DNA: TGTGCCACCAGCGGCGGGACAGCTACTAATGAAAAACTGTTTTTT.

The chain employs TRBV5-1 and TRBJ2-4; 9 bases agree with TRBD1. Germline values: CDR1 SGHRS, CDR2 YFSETQ. The CDR3 covers 14 residues. J lost 5 bases, V lost 5 bases, and 5 bases had no gene match. Here the CDR3 DNA reads TGCGCCAGCAGAAAGACAGGGGGGGAAAACATTCAGTACTTC. Translated, it gives CASRKTGGENIQYF.

This clonotype was seen ten or more times. This rearrangement joins TRBV3-1 to TRBJ1-1; D is perhaps TRBD1 (5 bases). This CDR3 region has 12 residues. CDR1 and CDR2 from the germline V gene are LGHDT and YNNKEL (reference sequence). V lost 8 bases to trimming and J lost 5 bases, with 12 bases between them. CDR3 nucleotide sequence: TGTGCCAGCGGGGGGGAAGGAACTGAAGCTTTCTTT. It codes for CASGGEGTEAFF. Based on the CDR3 plus reference TRBV3-1 and TRBJ1-1, the full variable domain is DTAVSQTPKYLVTQMGNDKSIKCEQNLGHDTMYWYKQDSKKFLKIMFSYNNKELIINETVPNRFSPKSPDKAHLNLHINSLELGDSAVYFCASGGEGTEAFFGQGTRLTVV.

The chain employs TRBV5-1 and TRBJ2-7; either TRBD1 or TRBD2 may supply D (5 bases each). Germline V CDR1 and CDR2: SGHRS, YFSETQ. This CDR3 region has 14 residues. With 2 bases removed from V and 3 bases from J, the gap between germline ends came to 12 bases. This CDR3 reads CASSFEGSHYEQYF. CDR3 bases: TGCGCCAGCAGCTTTGAGGGGAGCCACTACGAGCAGTACTTC.

The rearrangement links TRBV27 to TRBJ2-6; no clear D. The germline V gene has CDR1 MNHEY and CDR2 SMNVEV (reference sequence). V dropped 6 bases and J dropped 1 base, with 16 bases sitting between them. CDR3 size: 17 residues. The DNA of the CDR3 is TGTGCCAGCAGCCCCCTTGCTGGGATATCTGGGGCCAACGTCCTGACTTTC. Translated, it gives CASSPLAGISGANVLTF.

This clonotype was counted at least ten times. The chain uses TRBV5-1 and TRBJ2-7, with a possible D match to TRBD2 (5 bases). The CDR3 totals 15 residues. Trimming cost V 3 bases and J 0 bases, with 13 bases left between them. CDR1 is SGHRS and CDR2 is YFSETQ in the germline V gene. The CDR3 DNA sequence: TGCGCCAGCAGCTCCGGACTGGGAAGCTCCTACGAGCAGTACTTC. Translated, it gives CASSSGLGSSYEQYF. Drawing the rest from reference TRBV5-1 and TRBJ2-7, the complete variable domain is KAGVTQTPRYLIKTRGQQVTLSCSPISGHRSVSWYQQTPGQGLQFLFEYFSETQRNKGNFPGRFSGRQFSNSRSEMNVSTLELGDSALYLCASSSGLGSSYEQYFGPGTRLTVT.

This clonotype showed up many times. This chain uses TRBV7-2 with TRBJ1-2; D unresolved. This CDR3 has 14 amino acids. The ends were cut back, 1 base at V and 8 bases at J, with 14 bases in the middle. The germline V gene has CDR1 SGHTA and CDR2 FQGNSA. CDR3 sequence (DNA): TGTGCCAGCAGCTTAGACGCAGGAACTCGCGGCTACACCTTC. This translates into CASSLDAGTRGYTF. The full variable domain, completed using reference TRBV7-2 and TRBJ1-2, is GAGVSQSPSNKVTEKGKDVELRCDPISGHTALYWYRQSLGQGLEFLIYFQGNSAPDKSGLPSDRFSAERTGGSVSTLTIQRTQQEDSAVYLCASSLDAGTRGYTFGSGTRLTVV.

The rearrangement joins TRBV9 to TRBJ2-5; D gene ambiguous. The V and J ends lost 4 bases and 0 bases respectively, with 13 bases between them. Germline loops: CDR1 SGDLS, CDR2 YYNGEE. This CDR3 contains 15 residues. The CDR3 DNA is TGTGCCAGCAGCCACCACGGAGCAGACCAAGAGACCCAGTACTTC. Protein: CASSHHGADQETQYF.

V and J are TRBV20-1 and TRBJ2-1; 7 nucleotides align to TRBD2. From germline, CDR1 is DFQATT and CDR2 SNEGSKA (reference sequence). The CDR3 runs to 15 residues. J lost 2 bases, V lost 1 base, and 5 bases had no gene match. CDR3 coding DNA: TGCAGTGCTAGAGTAATAGCGGGCACCTACAATGAGCAGTTCTTC. This translates into CSARVIAGTYNEQFF.

This clonotype has a handful of counts. The rearrangement uses TRBV15 and TRBJ2-7; 8 bases line up with TRBD1. The junction had 9 bases not matched to a gene; V was cut back by 5 bases and J by 0 bases. There are 16 residues in the CDR3. Germline CDR1 LNHNV, CDR2 YYDKDF (reference sequence). The CDR3 is CATSEGQGMGSYEQYF. CDR3 DNA: TGTGCCACCAGCGAAGGACAGGGAATGGGCTCCTACGAGCAGTACTTC.

This clonotype was counted ten times or more. The J gene is TRBJ2-3, the V gene TRBV7-2; 8 bases line up with TRBD2. The junction had 9 bases not matched to a gene; V was cut back by 1 base and J by 6 bases. Germline CDR1 and CDR2: SGHTA and FQGNSA. The CDR3 loop spans 16 amino acids. Here the CDR3 DNA reads TGTGCCAGCAGCTTAGGCGAGCGGGAGCGGGGGGATACGCAGTATTTT. Residues: CASSLGERERGDTQYF.

At least ten counts were recorded for this clonotype. The gene calls are TRBV5-6 and TRBJ2-7; the D gene is possibly TRBD1 (6 bases). The V gene's germline CDR1 is SGHDT and CDR2 YYEEEE. This CDR3 has 14 residues. V lost 4 bases to trimming and J lost 2 bases, with 13 bases between them. The CDR3 DNA reads as TGTGCCAGCAGCAACTTACAGGGTACCTACGAGCAGTACTTC. Translation gives CASSNLQGTYEQYF.

This clonotype was recorded once. J is TRBJ2-7 and V is TRBV29-1; 9 bases are shared with TRBD1. Losses at the gene ends were 7 bases for V and 4 bases for J; bases not matched to a gene: 14. CDR3 length: 15 residues. The germline CDR1 and CDR2 sequences are SQVTM and ANQGSEA. CDR3 region: CSGASSGTGPYEQYF. DNA for the CDR3: TGCAGCGGAGCCAGCAGTGGGACAGGGCCTTACGAGCAGTACTTC.

The table lists this clonotype with many counts. The chain is built from TRBV9 and TRBJ2-5, with a weak D call TRBD2 (6 bases). Germline-derived CDR1 and CDR2 are SGDLS and YYNGEE. The CDR3 is 16 residues long. V was clipped by 0 bases and J by 2 bases, with 14 bases between them. The DNA of the CDR3 is TGTGCCAGCAGCGTAGCTGGGGGAGGAGGGCAAGAGACCCAGTACTTC. This encodes CASSVAGGGGQETQYF.